A selection of T cell receptor beta chains follows, all from one sample in a study of blood T cell repertoires in COVID-19. TCRdb keeps only in-frame clones here, not all; method: immunoSEQ multiplex PCR. The sample lists fewer than 300,000 clones; around nine tenths were seen once. The sample taken for sequencing was peripheral blood. Receptors were obtained from a man younger than 45 with acute or convalescent COVID-19. Both conserved end residues are part of each CDR3. A D gene is named only where the DNA matches it firmly. Where a row states a size, it is once, few, many or the class of an expanded clone; other rows omit it.

v_gene: TRBV12-5; abundance: NA; j_gene: TRBJ2-2; d_gene: TRBD1; CDR3nt: TGTGCTAGTGGTTTCTCGGGACAGTCGAACACCGGGGAGCTGTTTTTT; CDR3aa: CASGFSGQSNTGELFF
v_gene: TRBV5-1; abundance: NA; j_gene: TRBJ2-2; d_gene: NA; CDR3nt: TGCGCCAGCAGCCTGGAGTGGGCCAGGGCAGCCGGGGAGCTGTTTTTT; CDR3aa: CASSLEWARAAGELFF
v_gene: TRBV7-2; abundance: NA; j_gene: TRBJ2-7; d_gene: TRBD2; CDR3nt: TGTGCCAGCAGCTTACAATTAGCGGGCGAGCAGTACTTC; CDR3aa: CASSLQLAGEQYF
v_gene: TRBV25-1; abundance: NA; j_gene: TRBJ2-2; d_gene: TRBD2; CDR3nt: TGTGCCAGCAGTGAATTAGGACTAGCGGGAGTATACGGGGAGCTGTTTTTT; CDR3aa: CASSELGLAGVYGELFF
v_gene: TRBV6-5; abundance: NA; j_gene: TRBJ1-1; d_gene: NA; CDR3nt: TGTGCCAGCAGTTACTCGTACTCAGGGAACACTGAAGCTTTCTTT; CDR3aa: CASSYSYSGNTEAFF
v_gene: TRBV6-6; abundance: NA; j_gene: TRBJ1-3; d_gene: TRBD1; CDR3nt: TGTGCCAGCAGTCGAGACAGGGATGTTGTCTCTGGAAACACCATATATTTT; CDR3aa: CASSRDRDVVSGNTIYF
v_gene: TRBV18; abundance: NA; j_gene: TRBJ1-2; d_gene: NA; CDR3nt: TGTGCCAGCTCACTAACCAGAGGGGGTCATTCTTACGGCTACACCTTC; CDR3aa: CASSLTRGGHSYGYTF
v_gene: TRBV20-1; abundance: NA; j_gene: TRBJ1-2; d_gene: TRBD1; CDR3nt: TGCAGTGCTAGTAAGGACAGGGGATCCTATGGCTACACCTTC; CDR3aa: CSASKDRGSYGYTF
v_gene: TRBV5-4; abundance: NA; j_gene: TRBJ1-2; d_gene: NA; CDR3nt: TGTGCCAGCCTATCTACCGACAGGATGGGAGGCTACACCTTC; CDR3aa: CASLSTDRMGGYTF
v_gene: TRBV28; abundance: NA; j_gene: TRBJ1-2; d_gene: NA; CDR3nt: TGTGCCAGCACCCGAGGAGGGGTTGGAGATGGCTACACCTTC; CDR3aa: CASTRGGVGDGYTF
v_gene: TRBV21-1; abundance: NA; j_gene: TRBJ2-1; d_gene: NA; CDR3nt: TGTGCCAGCAGCCGAAGGGGGGGACTAGAGGGCGCCTCGTACAATGAGCAGTTCTTC; CDR3aa: CASSRRGGLEGASYNEQFF
v_gene: TRBV12-3/TRBV12-4; abundance: once; j_gene: TRBJ1-4; d_gene: NA; CDR3nt: TGTGCCAGCAGCTCCTATGCTACACTGTTTTTT; CDR3aa: CASSSYATLFF
v_gene: TRBV13; abundance: once; j_gene: TRBJ2-5; d_gene: TRBD2; CDR3nt: TGTGCCAGCAGCCGGCGGCTTACTAGCGGGAGGCCCGAAGAGACCCAGTACTTC; CDR3aa: CASSRRLTSGRPEETQYF
v_gene: TRBV11-2; abundance: NA; j_gene: TRBJ2-4; d_gene: TRBD2; CDR3nt: TGTGCCAGCAGCCGAGGACTACTAGCGGAATTAGCCAAAAACATTCAGTACTTC; CDR3aa: CASSRGLLAELAKNIQYF
v_gene: TRBV9; abundance: few; j_gene: TRBJ1-1; d_gene: NA; CDR3nt: TGTGCCAGCAGCGTCGAGGGTGCGGTTAACACTGAAGCTTTCTTT; CDR3aa: CASSVEGAVNTEAFF
v_gene: TRBV27; abundance: NA; j_gene: TRBJ1-6; d_gene: TRBD1; CDR3nt: TGTGCCAGCAGTACCACAGGGGGGTATAATTCACCCCTCCACTTT; CDR3aa: CASSTTGGYNSPLHF
v_gene: TRBV4-1; abundance: NA; j_gene: TRBJ1-4; d_gene: NA; CDR3nt: TGCGCCAGCAGCCAGTTCCAGGGAGGGGAAAAACTGTTTTTT; CDR3aa: CASSQFQGGEKLFF
v_gene: TRBV7-8; abundance: NA; j_gene: TRBJ2-7; d_gene: NA; CDR3nt: TGTGCCAGCAGCTTAACGGTTCCCTCCTACGAGCAGTACTTC; CDR3aa: CASSLTVPSYEQYF
v_gene: TRBV30; abundance: NA; j_gene: TRBJ2-5; d_gene: TRBD1; CDR3nt: TGTGCCTGGTCACGGGACAGGGGGCTTTGGGAGACCCAGTACTTC; CDR3aa: CAWSRDRGLWETQYF
v_gene: TRBV2; abundance: NA; j_gene: TRBJ1-2; d_gene: NA; CDR3nt: TGTGCCAGCAGGGAAGACAGCACTAACTATGGCTACACCTTC; CDR3aa: CASREDSTNYGYTF
v_gene: TRBV12-5; abundance: NA; j_gene: TRBJ1-1; d_gene: TRBD1; CDR3nt: TGTGCTAGTGGTCCTTCCTTATCCGGGACAGGGAGCACTGAAGCTTTCTTT; CDR3aa: CASGPSLSGTGSTEAFF
v_gene: TRBV7-9; abundance: NA; j_gene: TRBJ1-1; d_gene: NA; CDR3nt: TGTGCCAGCAGCTTTCCTGGTCCAGGGGCCCGACTTGAAGCTTTCTTT; CDR3aa: CASSFPGPGARLEAFF
v_gene: TRBV7-2; abundance: NA; j_gene: TRBJ2-3; d_gene: NA; CDR3nt: TGTGCCAGCAGCTTATGGCCCCAGGGTGATACGCAGTATTTT; CDR3aa: CASSLWPQGDTQYF
v_gene: TRBV6-4; abundance: NA; j_gene: TRBJ2-3; d_gene: TRBD2; CDR3nt: TGTGCCAGCAGTGACTTTAGCGGGGGCGCAGATACGCAGTATTTT; CDR3aa: CASSDFSGGADTQYF
v_gene: TRBV27; abundance: NA; j_gene: TRBJ1-3; d_gene: NA; CDR3nt: TGTGCCAGCAGTCGTGCCGGCGGCGGCTCTGGAAACACCATATATTTT; CDR3aa: CASSRAGGGSGNTIYF
v_gene: TRBV4-1; abundance: NA; j_gene: TRBJ2-1; d_gene: TRBD1; CDR3nt: TGCGCCAGCAGCCAAGTCAAGCCGGGACAGAACTTCAATGAGCAGTTCTTC; CDR3aa: CASSQVKPGQNFNEQFF
v_gene: TRBV30; abundance: NA; j_gene: TRBJ2-1; d_gene: NA; CDR3nt: TGTGCCTGGACGGCCAGGGCTCCCTACAATGAGCAGTTCTTC; CDR3aa: CAWTARAPYNEQFF
v_gene: TRBV9; abundance: many; j_gene: TRBJ2-7; d_gene: NA; CDR3nt: TGTGCCAGCAGCGTATCAGGTGGCAGGGATGGCTACGAGCAGTACTTC; CDR3aa: CASSVSGGRDGYEQYF
v_gene: TRBV5-1; abundance: NA; j_gene: TRBJ1-1; d_gene: NA; CDR3nt: TGCGCCAGCAGCTTAAGGGGGTCGACCACTGAAGCTTTCTTT; CDR3aa: CASSLRGSTTEAFF
v_gene: TRBV7-9; abundance: NA; j_gene: TRBJ1-2; d_gene: NA; CDR3nt: TGTGCCAGCAGCTTAGAGCCGAGCAACCATGGCTACACCTTC; CDR3aa: CASSLEPSNHGYTF
v_gene: TRBV4-2; abundance: NA; j_gene: TRBJ1-5; d_gene: NA; CDR3nt: TGTGCCAGCAGCGTCCAGGCTAATAGCAATCAGCCCCAGCATTTT; CDR3aa: CASSVQANSNQPQHF
v_gene: TRBV11-3; abundance: NA; j_gene: TRBJ2-3; d_gene: TRBD2; CDR3nt: TGTGCCAGCAGCTTAAGCGCGGGAGGGCCCATAGATACGCAGTATTTT; CDR3aa: CASSLSAGGPIDTQYF
v_gene: TRBV6-5; abundance: NA; j_gene: TRBJ1-5; d_gene: NA; CDR3nt: TGTGCCAGCAGTTACTCGGGGGCAGGGAGTCAGCCCCAGCATTTT; CDR3aa: CASSYSGAGSQPQHF
v_gene: TRBV9; abundance: NA; j_gene: TRBJ2-7; d_gene: NA; CDR3nt: TGTGCCAGCAGCGCGACTCCCTCCTCCTACGAGCAGTACTTC; CDR3aa: CASSATPSSYEQYF
v_gene: TRBV6-1; abundance: NA; j_gene: TRBJ1-2; d_gene: NA; CDR3nt: TGTGCCAGCAGTGAAGCCGCGGGACGTAATGGCTACACCTTC; CDR3aa: CASSEAAGRNGYTF
v_gene: TRBV27; abundance: NA; j_gene: TRBJ2-1; d_gene: NA; CDR3nt: TGTGCCAGCACCTCTCTTATCGGGTCCTACAATGAGCAGTTCTTC; CDR3aa: CASTSLIGSYNEQFF
v_gene: TRBV12-3/TRBV12-4; abundance: NA; j_gene: TRBJ1-1; d_gene: NA; CDR3nt: TGTGCCAGCAGGCCAGGACAGAACACTGAAGCTTTCTTT; CDR3aa: CASRPGQNTEAFF
v_gene: TRBV6-5; abundance: NA; j_gene: TRBJ2-3; d_gene: TRBD2; CDR3nt: TGTGCCAGAGTAGCGGGGGGGGCAGATACGCAGTATTTT; CDR3aa: CARVAGGADTQYF